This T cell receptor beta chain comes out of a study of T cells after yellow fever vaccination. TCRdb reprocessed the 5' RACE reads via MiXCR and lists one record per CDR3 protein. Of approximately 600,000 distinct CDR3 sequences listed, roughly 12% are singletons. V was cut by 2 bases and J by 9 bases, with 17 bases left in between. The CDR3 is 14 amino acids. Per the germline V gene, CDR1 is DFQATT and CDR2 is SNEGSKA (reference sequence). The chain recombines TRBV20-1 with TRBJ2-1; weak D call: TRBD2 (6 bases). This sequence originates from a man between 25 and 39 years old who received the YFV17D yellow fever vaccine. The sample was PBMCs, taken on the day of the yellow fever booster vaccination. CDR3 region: CSARSGTFQGEQFF. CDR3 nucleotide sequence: TGCAGTGCTAGATCGGGGACTTTCCAGGGTGAGCAGTTCTTC.